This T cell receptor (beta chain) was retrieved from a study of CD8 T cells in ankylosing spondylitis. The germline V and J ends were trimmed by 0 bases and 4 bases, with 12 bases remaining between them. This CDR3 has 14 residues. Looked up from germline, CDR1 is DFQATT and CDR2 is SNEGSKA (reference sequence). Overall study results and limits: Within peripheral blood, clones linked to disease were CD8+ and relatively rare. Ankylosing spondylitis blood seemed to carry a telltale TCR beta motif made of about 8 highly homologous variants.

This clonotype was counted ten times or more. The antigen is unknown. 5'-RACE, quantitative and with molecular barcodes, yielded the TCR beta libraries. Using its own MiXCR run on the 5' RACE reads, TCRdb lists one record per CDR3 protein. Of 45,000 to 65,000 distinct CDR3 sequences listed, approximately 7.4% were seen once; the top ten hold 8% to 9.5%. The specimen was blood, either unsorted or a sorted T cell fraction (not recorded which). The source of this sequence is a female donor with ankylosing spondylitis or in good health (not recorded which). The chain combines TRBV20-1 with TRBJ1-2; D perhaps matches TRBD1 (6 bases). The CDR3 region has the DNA TGCAGTGCTAGAGATCGTAGGGGGGGCTATGGCTACACCTTC. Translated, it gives CSARDRRGGYGYTF.